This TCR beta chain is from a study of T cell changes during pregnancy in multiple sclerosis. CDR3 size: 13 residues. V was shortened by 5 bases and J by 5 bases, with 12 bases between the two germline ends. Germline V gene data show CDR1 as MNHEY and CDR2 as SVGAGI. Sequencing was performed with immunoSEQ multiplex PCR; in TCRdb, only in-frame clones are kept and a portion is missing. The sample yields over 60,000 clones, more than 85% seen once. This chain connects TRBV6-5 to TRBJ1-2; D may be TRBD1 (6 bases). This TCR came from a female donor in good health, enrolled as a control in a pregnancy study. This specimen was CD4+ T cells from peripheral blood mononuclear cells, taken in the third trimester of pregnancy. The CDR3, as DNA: TGTGCCAGCAGTAAACTACAGGGTTATGGCTACACCTTC. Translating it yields CASSKLQGYGYTF.